This T cell receptor (beta chain) was documented in a study of blood T cell repertoires in COVID-19. Study-wide context: The United States, Italy and Spain provided the acute and convalescent COVID-19 samples.

Generated by immunoSEQ multiplex PCR, the TCRdb table keeps only in-frame clones and is missing some. The sample yields 310,000 or so clones, over 80% seen once. The sequence was collected from a man younger than 45 with COVID-19, enrolled during active disease. The sequencing sample was made of peripheral blood.

Here the CDR3 DNA reads TGTGCCAGCAGTGAGACTAGCGGGGGAATTTTAGGAGAGACCCAGTACTTC. Amino acids: CASSETSGGILGETQYF. V and J are TRBV2 and TRBJ2-5; 12 nucleotides match TRBD2. The V gene's germline CDR1 is SNHLY and CDR2 FYNNEI. V gave up 3 bases and J gave up 4 bases; unmatched junction bases: 9. This CDR3 contains 17 residues.